One and the same sample provided the 28 T cell receptor beta chains below, sequenced in a study of blood T cells in healthy people across ages (dated by TCRdb to 2014 to 2015). Library generation was performed with 5' RACE. Sequencing relied on an Illumina HiSeq 2500. A second PCR of roughly 6 to 11 cycles was run with a J-beta primer mix and a sample-barcoded 5' primer. The public reads were reprocessed in TCRdb via fastp at Q25 and MiXCR, keeping in-frame beta chains. Each CDR3 protein appears once, grouped with its most common genes and DNA. This sample is represented by 550,000 to 650,000 distinct CDR3 sequences; about 27% of them were singletons. Approximately 3.3% of the sample rests with the top ten. These data were also reused for a study on T cells of mothers and their children.

The specimen sequenced was blood. The origin of the receptors is a boy under 10 years old in good health.

This clonotype turned up a few times. This chain uses TRBV5-1 with TRBJ1-2, with D unresolved. Trimming cost V 0 bases and J 4 bases, with 13 bases left between them. Germline V CDR1 and CDR2: SGHRS, YFSETQ. CDR3 length: 15 amino acids. Here the CDR3 DNA reads TGCGCCAGCAGCTTGGAAGGGTCAGGACCCTATGGCTACACCTTC. The encoded protein is CASSLEGSGPYGYTF.

This clonotype was seen ten or more times. CDR3 bases: TGCAGCGTTGAAGGGGAGACCCAGTACTTC. Amino acids: CSVEGETQYF. The V call is TRBV29-1, the J call TRBJ2-5; D is ambiguous. V was shortened by 1 base and J by 5 bases, with 2 bases between the two germline ends. The CDR3 length is 10 residues. In germline, CDR1 is SQVTM, CDR2 ANQGSEA.

V and J are TRBV5-5 and TRBJ2-3; tentative D call: TRBD2 (5 bases). The germline gives CDR1 SGHKS, CDR2 YYEKEE (reference sequence). V was clipped by 3 bases and J by 2 bases, with 19 bases between them. There are 17 residues in the CDR3. The CDR3 nucleotides are TGTGCCAGCAGCTCCCATCAACCGGGCGGGTCCACAGATACGCAGTATTTT. This gives the protein CASSSHQPGGSTDTQYF.

Note on this clonotype: Compared with germline, one end of the junction differs, possibly owing to a read error. The CDR3 DNA is TGTGCTAGTGGTTTGACGCCCGGGACAGGGGACTACGAGCATTACTTC. It is translated as CASGLTPGTGDYEHYF. The V and J genes are TRBV12-5 and TRBJ2-7, with 10 bases that match TRBD1. The CDR3 is made up of 16 amino acids. Germline V gene sequence: CDR1 LGHNT, CDR2 FRNRAP.

The rearrangement uses TRBV20-1 and TRBJ2-1; 8 nucleotides match TRBD2. CDR1 is DFQATT and CDR2 is SNEGSKA in the germline V gene (reference sequence). CDR3 length: 17 amino acids. The J segment lost 3 bases and the V segment lost 4 bases, leaving 14 bases of the junction unmatched. The CDR3 region is CSATIGMGLGVYNEQFF. In nucleotides, the CDR3 is TGCAGTGCTACTATAGGGATGGGACTAGGGGTCTACAATGAGCAGTTCTTC.

On this clonotype itself: One junction end does not reproduce the germline sequence, and a read error may be involved. This chain uses TRBV6-1 with TRBJ1-4; perhaps TRBD1 as D (6 bases). The CDR3 runs 15 residues. The germline V gene has CDR1 MNHNS and CDR2 SASEGT. The CDR3 is CASGEVQGLNEKLFF. The CDR3 DNA sequence: TGTGCCAGCGGTGAAGTTCAGGGGTTAAATGAAAAACTGTTTTTT.

The gene calls are TRBV29-1 and TRBJ2-1; 12 bases agree with TRBD2. There are 20 residues in the CDR3. The V gene end was trimmed by 4 bases and the J gene end by 3 bases; junction bases not matched to a gene: 19. Germline CDR1 reads SQVTM; CDR2 reads ANQGSEA. The CDR3 bases are TGCAGCGTTGCCGGGGAGACATCATCGAGACTAGCGGGAGTCTACAATGAGCAGTTCTTC. It yields the protein CSVAGETSSRLAGVYNEQFF.

As DNA, the CDR3 is TGCAGTGCTTCGAGCGGGGGGTTTTCCTACAATGAGCAGTTCTTC. Translated: CSASSGGFSYNEQFF. This chain links TRBV20-1 with TRBJ2-1, with 9 nucleotides matching TRBD2. The V and J ends lost 5 bases and 1 base, in that order; junction bases with no gene match: 6. Germline V gene data show CDR1 as DFQATT and CDR2 as SNEGSKA (reference sequence). The CDR3 extends over 15 amino acids.

V usage is TRBV12-3 or TRBV12-4 and J usage is TRBJ2-2, with D maybe TRBD1 (5 bases). V lost 7 bases and J 1 base, leaving 13 bases between the germline ends. CDR3 length: 15 residues. CDR3 amino acids: CASTEGTGNTGELFF. In DNA form, the CDR3 reads TGTGCCAGCACCGAAGGAACAGGGAACACCGGGGAGCTGTTTTTT.

A note on this clonotype: This clone may be a read error of a much larger clone one base away. The chain links TRBV7-2 to TRBJ1-4; no reliable D call. Germline-derived CDR1 and CDR2 are SGHTA and FQGNSA. This CDR3 spans 14 amino acids. DNA for the CDR3: TGTCCCAGCAGCCCTGACGCGGCGAATGAAAAACTGTTTTTT. Protein: CPSSPDAANEKLFF.

A single count supports this clonotype. The J gene is TRBJ1-1, the V gene TRBV5-4; D not resolved. The CDR3 covers 14 residues. CDR1 is SGHNT, CDR2 YYREEE, per germline (reference sequence). The ends were cut back, 3 bases at V and 8 bases at J, with 17 bases in the middle. CDR3 sequence reads: CASSSYRGRTEAFF. DNA for the CDR3: TGTGCCAGCAGCTCATACCGCGGGAGGACCGAAGCTTTCTTT.

The V and J genes are TRBV14 and TRBJ2-7, with D possibly being TRBD1 (6 bases). This CDR3 region has 15 residues. Germline V gene sequence: CDR1 SGHDN, CDR2 FVKESK. With 4 bases removed from V and 0 bases from J, the gap between germline ends came to 13 bases. The CDR3 loop is CASSPFLTGSYEQYF. The CDR3 coding sequence is TGTGCCAGCAGCCCCTTTTTGACAGGCTCCTACGAGCAGTACTTC. Combining the CDR3 with reference TRBV14 and TRBJ2-7 gives the whole variable domain EAGVTQFPSHSVIEKGQTVTLRCDPISGHDNLYWYRRVMGKEIKFLLHFVKESKQDESGMPNNRFLAERTGGTYSTLKVQPAELEDSGVYFCASSPFLTGSYEQYFGPGTRLTVT.

The gene calls are TRBV27 and TRBJ2-5; a weak D match, TRBD1 (7 bases). The J call is uncertain, as TRBJ2-1 better fits the DNA end. This CDR3 comprises 13 residues. In germline, CDR1 is MNHEY, CDR2 SMNVEV (reference sequence). The chain's CDR3 is CASGWRGRNEQFF. The CDR3 DNA reads as TGTGCCAGCGGGTGGAGGGGGCGGAATGAGCAGTTCTTC.

The chain uses TRBV7-9 and TRBJ2-1, with 8 bases fitting TRBD2. J lost 1 base, V lost 5 bases, and 13 bases had no gene match. Germline V gene data show CDR1 as SEHNR and CDR2 as FQNEAQ (reference sequence). This CDR3 has 18 amino acids. This CDR3 is CASSTAAGLARSYNEQFF. The CDR3 coding sequence is TGTGCCAGCAGCACCGCCGCCGGACTAGCCAGATCCTACAATGAGCAGTTCTTC. The variable domain in full, completed from reference TRBV7-9 and TRBJ2-1, reads DTGVSQNPRHKITKRGQNVTFRCDPISEHNRLYWYRQTLGQGPEFLTYFQNEAQLEKSRLLSDRFSAERPKGSFSTLEIQRTEQGDSAMYLCASSTAAGLARSYNEQFFGPGTRLTVL.

This clonotype has more than one count but fewer than ten. The rearrangement links TRBV30 to TRBJ1-2; D is perhaps TRBD1 (5 bases). This CDR3 is built from 16 residues. Germline V CDR1 and CDR2: GTSNPN, SVGIG (reference sequence). Trimming pared 0 bases from V and 4 bases from J, leaving 18 bases between. CDR3 sequence: CAWSVSGTTGTYGYTF. CDR3 DNA sequence: TGTGCCTGGAGTGTATCGGGCACCACAGGCACCTATGGCTACACCTTC.

The V and J genes are TRBV9 and TRBJ1-2; no clear D gene. Looked up from germline, CDR1 is SGDLS and CDR2 is YYNGEE. Trimming cost V 3 bases and J 1 base, with 13 bases left between them. CDR3 length: 15 residues. CDR3 sequence: CASSAEGILNYGYTF. CDR3 nucleotide sequence: TGTGCCAGCAGCGCCGAGGGAATCCTTAACTATGGCTACACCTTC.

This clonotype was seen repeatedly, ten times or more. V is TRBV4-3 and J is TRBJ2-5; 12 bases align to TRBD2. The CDR3 totals 17 residues. V was pared by 4 bases and J by 1 base, with 7 bases of the junction left unmatched. Germline CDR1 and CDR2: LGHNA and YSLEER. The CDR3 spells CASSRGWTSGTQETQYF. The CDR3 DNA reads as TGCGCCAGCAGCCGAGGTTGGACTAGCGGGACCCAAGAGACCCAGTACTTC.

There are a few counts of this clonotype. The rearrangement joins TRBV12-3 or TRBV12-4 to TRBJ2-1, with D possibly being TRBD2 (6 bases). V lost 5 bases and J 10 bases, leaving 18 bases between the germline ends. CDR3 size: 14 residues. CDR3 residues: CASSPIGGRFEQFF. CDR3 DNA sequence: TGTGCCAGCAGTCCGATAGGAGGGCGGTTCGAGCAGTTCTTC.

A few counts support this clonotype. This rearrangement joins TRBV7-9 to TRBJ2-7; 7 nucleotides align to TRBD1. Germline V gene lookup returns CDR1 SEHNR and CDR2 FQNEAQ (reference sequence). After removal of 7 bases from V and 3 bases from J, the junction contained 9 bases not matched to a gene. The CDR3 consists of 14 residues. The CDR3 spells CASTPTGTDYEQYF. CDR3 sequence (DNA): TGTGCCAGCACCCCGACCGGGACAGACTACGAGCAGTACTTC.

This clonotype came up many times. The CDR3 DNA is TGTGCCAGCAGTTTTAGGGGAGCCGGGACACAAGAGACCCAGTACTTC. This sequence encodes CASSFRGAGTQETQYF. The chain employs TRBV28 and TRBJ2-5, with a tentative D call TRBD1 (6 bases). This CDR3 spans 16 amino acids. The germline CDR1 and CDR2 sequences are MDHEN and SYDVKM. V lost 3 bases to trimming and J lost 2 bases, with 16 bases between them.

This clonotype was counted only a few times. The J gene is TRBJ2-5, the V gene TRBV20-1; 10 bases line up with TRBD2. J gave up 1 base and V 6 bases, and 5 bases lay outside the gene matches. Germline V gene sequence: CDR1 DFQATT, CDR2 SNEGSKA (reference sequence). The CDR3 contains 14 residues. The CDR3 DNA reads as TGCAGTGCCCAAAGGACTAGCGGCCAAGAGACCCAGTACTTC. Translation gives CSAQRTSGQETQYF.

This clonotype turned up a few times. The chain employs TRBV13 and TRBJ2-3, with 7 bases identical to TRBD1. Germline V gene data show CDR1 as PRHDT and CDR2 as FYEKMQ (reference sequence). The length of the CDR3 is 16 residues. The ends lost 5 bases at V and 4 bases at J; junction bases unmatched: 12. The chain's CDR3 is CASSTTRQGFADTQYF. The DNA for the CDR3 is TGTGCCAGCAGCACTACCCGACAGGGTTTCGCAGATACGCAGTATTTT.

This clonotype was seen once. Lacking the conserved final phenylalanine or tryptophan, this CDR3 likely reflects a read error. The DNA is omitted, as the CDR3 cannot be located on it reliably, and the CDR3 follows TCRdb's listing. CDR3 region: CASSLLAGTRTDMEYS. The chain uses TRBV12-3 or TRBV12-4 and TRBJ2-3; the DNA was not used to check the table's D call, TRBD2. The CDR3 has 16 residues if both end residues are counted.

The chain employs TRBV12-3 or TRBV12-4 and TRBJ1-4, with a tentative D call TRBD1 (5 bases). The CDR3 totals 14 residues. V lost 8 bases and J lost 8, with 18 bases in between. CDR3 sequence (DNA): TGTGCCAGCGGGCAGACAGAGGGAGGCGAAAAACTGTTTTTT. Its translation is CASGQTEGGEKLFF.

The chain combines TRBV13 with TRBJ2-7; the D call may be TRBD1 or TRBD2 (5 bases each). The CDR3 runs to 15 residues. CDR1 PRHDT and CDR2 FYEKMQ come from the germline V gene (reference sequence). Trimming took off 4 bases at V and 5 bases at J, with 18 bases between the two ends. Here the CDR3 reads CASSSRDLYKDEQYF. In DNA, the CDR3 is TGTGCCAGCAGCTCCCGGGACCTCTACAAGGACGAGCAGTACTTC.

This clonotype was detected a few times. The V gene is TRBV7-8, the J gene TRBJ1-4, with D possibly being TRBD1 (5 bases). Trimming took off 1 base at V and 4 bases at J, with 13 bases between the two ends. In germline, CDR1 is SGHVS, CDR2 FQNEAQ. There are 16 residues in the CDR3. CDR3 coding DNA: TGTGCCAGCAGCTTAGTGGTAGGGGCGTTTAATGAAAAACTGTTTTTT. Protein: CASSLVVGAFNEKLFF.

Only a few counts were recorded for this clonotype. This sequence joins TRBV12-5 and TRBJ2-1; D is unclear. V lost 1 base and J 2 bases, leaving 3 bases between the germline ends. Germline CDR1 LGHNT, CDR2 FRNRAP. The CDR3 is 13 amino acids. Written as DNA, the CDR3 is TGTGCTAGTGGTTTGGGGACCTACAATGAGCAGTTCTTC. Its translation is CASGLGTYNEQFF.

This clonotype has just a few counts. V gene TRBV10-2 combines with J gene TRBJ2-7; D gene uncertain. CDR3 length equals 12 residues. The V end was cut by 0 bases, the J end by 5 bases, with 5 bases between. The germline CDR1 and CDR2 sequences are WSHSY and SAAADI. DNA of the CDR3: TGCGCCAGCAGTGAGTCACACGACGAGCAGTACTTC. Protein: CASSESHDEQYF.